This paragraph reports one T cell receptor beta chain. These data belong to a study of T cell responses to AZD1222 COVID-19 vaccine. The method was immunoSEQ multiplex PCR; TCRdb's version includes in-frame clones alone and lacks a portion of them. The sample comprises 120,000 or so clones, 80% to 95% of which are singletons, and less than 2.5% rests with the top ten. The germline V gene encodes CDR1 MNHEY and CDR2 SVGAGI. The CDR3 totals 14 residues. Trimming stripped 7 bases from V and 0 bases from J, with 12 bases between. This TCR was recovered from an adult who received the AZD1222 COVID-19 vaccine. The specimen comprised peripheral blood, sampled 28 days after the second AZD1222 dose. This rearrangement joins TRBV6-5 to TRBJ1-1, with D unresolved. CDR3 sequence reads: CASKSAGLNTEAFF. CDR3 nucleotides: TGTGCCAGCAAATCGGCAGGATTGAACACTGAAGCTTTCTTT.